This T cell receptor beta chain was identified during a study of blood T cell repertoires in COVID-19. The overall study: The United States, Italy and Spain supplied acute and convalescent COVID-19 samples. T cells, B-cell-depleted T cells, or PBMCs supplied cDNA or gDNA.

CDR3 size: 15 residues. The V end lost 0 bases, the J end lost 0 bases, and 7 bases lay between the germline ends. Germline V lookup: CDR1 SGHRS, CDR2 YFSETQ. The data were produced by immunoSEQ multiplex PCR, yet TCRdb's version contains in-frame clones alone and is incomplete. Seen here are roughly 300,000 clones, around 88% observed once, and the top ten hold about 1.6%. This clonotype originated in a woman between 50 and 59 years old with acute or convalescent COVID-19. Specimen: peripheral blood. This chain joins TRBV5-1 and TRBJ2-1, with a weak D call TRBD2 (5 bases). CDR3 sequence (DNA): TGCGCCAGCAGCTTGGTGGGGAGCTCCTACAATGAGCAGTTCTTC. This encodes CASSLVGSSYNEQFF. Full variable domain (missing parts from reference TRBV5-1 and TRBJ2-1): KAGVTQTPRYLIKTRGQQVTLSCSPISGHRSVSWYQQTPGQGLQFLFEYFSETQRNKGNFPGRFSGRQFSNSRSEMNVSTLELGDSALYLCASSLVGSSYNEQFFGPGTRLTVL.